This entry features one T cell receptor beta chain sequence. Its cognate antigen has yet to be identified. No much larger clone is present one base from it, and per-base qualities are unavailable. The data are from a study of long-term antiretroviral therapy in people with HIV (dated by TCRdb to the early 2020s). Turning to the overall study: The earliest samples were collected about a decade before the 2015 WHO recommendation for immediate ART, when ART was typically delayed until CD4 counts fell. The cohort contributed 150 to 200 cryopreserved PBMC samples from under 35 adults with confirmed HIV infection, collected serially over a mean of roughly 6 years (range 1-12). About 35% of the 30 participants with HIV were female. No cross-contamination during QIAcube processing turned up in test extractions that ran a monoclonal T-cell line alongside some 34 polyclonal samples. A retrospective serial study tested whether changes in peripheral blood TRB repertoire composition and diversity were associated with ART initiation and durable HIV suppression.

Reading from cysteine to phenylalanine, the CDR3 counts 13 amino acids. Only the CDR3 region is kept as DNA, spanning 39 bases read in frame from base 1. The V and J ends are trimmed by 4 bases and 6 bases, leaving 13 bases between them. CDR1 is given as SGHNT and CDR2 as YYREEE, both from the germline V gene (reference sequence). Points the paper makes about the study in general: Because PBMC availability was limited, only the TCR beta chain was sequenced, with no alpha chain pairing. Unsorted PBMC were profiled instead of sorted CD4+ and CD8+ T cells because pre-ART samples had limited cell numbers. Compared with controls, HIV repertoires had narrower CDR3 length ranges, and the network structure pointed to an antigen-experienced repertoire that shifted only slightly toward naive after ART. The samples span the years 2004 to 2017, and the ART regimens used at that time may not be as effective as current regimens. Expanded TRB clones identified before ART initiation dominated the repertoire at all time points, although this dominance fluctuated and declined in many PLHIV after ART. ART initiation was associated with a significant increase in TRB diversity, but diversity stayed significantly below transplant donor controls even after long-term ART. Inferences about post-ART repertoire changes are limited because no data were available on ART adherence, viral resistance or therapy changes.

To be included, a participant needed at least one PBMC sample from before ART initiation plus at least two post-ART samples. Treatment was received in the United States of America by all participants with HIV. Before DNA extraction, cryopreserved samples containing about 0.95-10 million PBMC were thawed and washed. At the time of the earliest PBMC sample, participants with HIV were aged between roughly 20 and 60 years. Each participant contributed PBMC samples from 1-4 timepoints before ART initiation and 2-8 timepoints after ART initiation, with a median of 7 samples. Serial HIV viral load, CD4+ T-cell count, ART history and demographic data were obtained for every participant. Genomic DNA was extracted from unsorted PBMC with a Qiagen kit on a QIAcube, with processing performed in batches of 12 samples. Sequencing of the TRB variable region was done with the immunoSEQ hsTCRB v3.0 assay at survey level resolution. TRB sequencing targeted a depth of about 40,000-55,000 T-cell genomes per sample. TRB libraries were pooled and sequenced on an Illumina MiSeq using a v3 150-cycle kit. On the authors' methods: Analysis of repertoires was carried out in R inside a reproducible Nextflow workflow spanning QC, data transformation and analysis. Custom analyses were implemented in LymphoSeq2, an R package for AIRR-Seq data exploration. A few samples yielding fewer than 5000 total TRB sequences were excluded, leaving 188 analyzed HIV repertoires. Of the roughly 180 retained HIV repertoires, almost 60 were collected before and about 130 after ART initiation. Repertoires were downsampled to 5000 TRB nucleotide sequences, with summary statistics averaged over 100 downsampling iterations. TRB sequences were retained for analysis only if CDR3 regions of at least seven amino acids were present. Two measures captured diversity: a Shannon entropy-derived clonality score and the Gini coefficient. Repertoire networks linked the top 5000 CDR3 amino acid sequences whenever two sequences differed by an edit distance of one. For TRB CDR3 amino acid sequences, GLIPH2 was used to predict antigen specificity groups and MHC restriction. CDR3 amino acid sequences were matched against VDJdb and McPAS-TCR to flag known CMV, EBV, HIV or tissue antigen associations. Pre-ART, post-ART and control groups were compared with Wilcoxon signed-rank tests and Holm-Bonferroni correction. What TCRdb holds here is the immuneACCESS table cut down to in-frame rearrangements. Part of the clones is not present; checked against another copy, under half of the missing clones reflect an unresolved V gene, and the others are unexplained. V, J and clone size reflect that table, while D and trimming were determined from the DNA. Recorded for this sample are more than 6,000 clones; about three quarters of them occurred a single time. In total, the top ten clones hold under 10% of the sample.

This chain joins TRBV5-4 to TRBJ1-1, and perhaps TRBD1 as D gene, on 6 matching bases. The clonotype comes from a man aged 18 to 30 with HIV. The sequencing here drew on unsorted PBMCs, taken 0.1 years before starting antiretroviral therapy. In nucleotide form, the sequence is TGTGCCAGCAGCCTACGGACAGATCCTGAAGCTTTCTTT. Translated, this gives CASSLRTDPEAFF.